The clone carrying this T cell receptor beta chain came up a few times. A single record per CDR3 protein comes from TCRdb applying MiXCR to the RT-PCR reads. The data show around 700,000 distinct CDR3 sequences, more than 13% seen once. Germline V gene sequence: CDR1 GTSNPN, CDR2 SVGIG (reference sequence). This CDR3 contains 13 residues. J was trimmed by 3 bases and V by 6 bases; bases with no gene match: 6. The chain carries TRBV30 and TRBJ1-1; 8 bases are a match to TRBD1. The receptor comes from a female donor in good health, serving as a healthy control. Sequencing was carried out using memory CD4+ T cells from blood. CDR3 sequence reads: CACTGQGYTEAFF. CDR3 DNA: TGTGCCTGCACCGGACAGGGCTACACTGAAGCTTTCTTT.